The clone carrying this T cell receptor beta chain was counted between two and nine times. Its antigen is unidentified. Other DNA variants within this sample encode the same CDR3. The sample is drawn from a study of CD8+ T cells in alopecia areata. The CDR3 spans 12 residues. Germline values: CDR1 SGDLS, CDR2 YYNGEE. Trimming shortened V by 0 bases and J by 5 bases, and 5 bases separated the two germline ends. In each case, RNA was isolated and then reverse transcribed into cDNA as the sequencing template. The repertoire was sequenced with immunoSEQ multiplex PCR; TCRdb's copy has only in-frame clones and lacks some. This table holds some 150,000 clones, 62% found once. Findings of the study overall: Scalp lesions, especially in alopecia totalis/universalis, had higher clonality than normal scalp. Normal-skin resident alphabeta T cells also appear among scalp sample sequences.

The TCR originated in a human donor in good health. V is TRBV9 and J is TRBJ2-5; D ambiguous. Sequencing was carried out using CD8+ T cells sorted from blood. DNA for the CDR3: TGTGCCAGCAGCGTAGGTGCGGAGACCCAGTACTTC. Translation: CASSVGAETQYF.